Listed here are 20 T cell receptor beta chains from one sample, sequenced in a study of blood T cell repertoires in COVID-19. The method was immunoSEQ multiplex PCR; TCRdb's version includes in-frame clones alone and lacks a portion of them. The sample holds a few hundred thousand clones; approximately 86% are singletons and the top ten take about 2.3%. The sequencing sample was made of peripheral blood. These receptors were obtained from a man aged 18 to 35 with active or convalescent COVID-19.

This chain connects TRBV5-4 to TRBJ2-4; D unresolved. V was clipped by 4 bases and J by 0 bases, with 17 bases between them. Germline V gene sequence: CDR1 SGHNT, CDR2 YYREEE (reference sequence). This CDR3 has 17 residues. The CDR3 is CASSPLALKTAKNIQYF. The DNA for the CDR3 is TGTGCCAGCAGCCCCCTGGCATTGAAAACAGCCAAAAACATTCAGTACTTC.

V and J are TRBV9 and TRBJ2-1; 11 nucleotides line up with TRBD2. After removal of 4 bases from V and 10 bases from J, the junction contained 1 base not matched to a gene. Looked up from germline, CDR1 is SGDLS and CDR2 is YYNGEE. This CDR3 contains 12 residues. CDR3 in amino acids: CASSLAGGEQFF. The CDR3 region has the DNA TGTGCCAGCAGCCTAGCGGGGGGCGAGCAGTTCTTC.

This chain connects TRBV9 to TRBJ1-2; 8 nucleotides match TRBD1. V gave up 0 bases and J gave up 3 bases; unmatched junction bases: 7. The CDR3 has 16 amino acids. Germline CDR1 SGDLS, CDR2 YYNGEE. CDR3 amino acids: CASSVGRTGFYYGYTF. The CDR3 nucleotides read TGTGCCAGCAGCGTAGGCCGGACAGGGTTTTACTATGGCTACACCTTC.

V usage is TRBV13 and J usage is TRBJ2-7; tentative D call: TRBD1 (6 bases). Per germline, CDR1 PRHDT and CDR2 FYEKMQ (reference sequence). The CDR3 runs 13 residues. Trimming removed 7 bases from V and 3 bases from J, with 13 bases in between. The CDR3 sequence: CASTHGTNYEQYF. In DNA, the CDR3 is TGTGCCAGCACCCACGGGACAAACTACGAGCAGTACTTC.

The chain employs TRBV27 and TRBJ1-6; 9 nucleotides agree with TRBD1. The germline V gene encodes CDR1 MNHEY and CDR2 SMNVEV (reference sequence). The CDR3 spans 15 residues. V lost 6 bases to trimming and J lost 4 bases; unmatched junction nucleotides: 4. The CDR3 loop is CASSPDRGYNSPLHF. CDR3 bases: TGTGCCAGCAGCCCGGACAGGGGTTATAATTCACCCCTCCACTTT.

V gene TRBV6-5 combines with J gene TRBJ2-3; unclear D gene. Looked up from germline, CDR1 is MNHEY and CDR2 is SVGAGI. The V gene lost 6 bases and the J gene lost 6 bases, with 7 bases spanning the gap. The CDR3 is 11 amino acids. CDR3 bases: TGTGCCAGCAGATACGCGGATACGCAGTATTTT. Amino acids: CASRYADTQYF.

The rearrangement uses TRBV7-2 and TRBJ2-1, with TRBD2 identical over 13 bases. The germline V gene encodes CDR1 SGHTA and CDR2 FQGNSA. V shed 5 bases and J 4 bases; nucleotides not matched to a gene: 5. The CDR3 consists of 16 residues. CDR3 in amino acids: CASSPPGLAGYNEQFF. CDR3 bases: TGTGCCAGCAGCCCACCGGGACTAGCGGGGTACAATGAGCAGTTCTTC.

The V gene is TRBV18, the J gene TRBJ1-2; TRBD1 matches 12 bases. There are 17 residues in the CDR3. V was pared by 3 bases and J by 8 bases, with 13 bases of the junction left unmatched. CDR1 is KGHSH, CDR2 LQKENI, per germline. The CDR3 region has the DNA TGTGCCAGCTCACCCTTCACCGGGACAGGGGGCGATTTAGGCTACACCTTC. Amino acid sequence: CASSPFTGTGGDLGYTF. Drawing the rest from reference TRBV18 and TRBJ1-2, the complete variable domain is NAGVMQNPRHLVRRRGQEARLRCSPMKGHSHVYWYRQLPEEGLKFMVYLQKENIIDESGMPKERFSAEFPKEGPSILRIQQVVRGDSAAYFCASSPFTGTGGDLGYTFGSGTRLTVV.

The genes are TRBV18 and TRBJ2-1, with 15 bases identical to TRBD2. The germline CDR1 and CDR2 sequences are KGHSH and LQKENI. This CDR3 spans 17 amino acids. The V segment lost 4 bases and the J segment 7 bases; nucleotides outside the gene matches: 8. The CDR3 DNA reads as TGTGCCAGCTCACTAGCGGGACTAGCGGGAGGAGGTAATGAGCAGTTCTTC. Translating it yields CASSLAGLAGGGNEQFF.

The chain employs TRBV5-4 and TRBJ2-1, with D possibly being TRBD2 (6 bases). The V gene lost 2 bases and the J gene lost 3 bases, with 18 bases spanning the gap. The CDR3 loop spans 17 amino acids. The germline V gene has CDR1 SGHNT and CDR2 YYREEE (reference sequence). The CDR3 spells CASSLTPLAADYNEQFF. CDR3 in DNA: TGTGCCAGCAGCTTAACCCCCTTAGCGGCCGACTACAATGAGCAGTTCTTC.

The J gene is TRBJ1-6, the V gene TRBV18; 8 bases align to TRBD1. J gave up 6 bases and V 3 bases, and 13 bases lay outside the gene matches. Per germline, CDR1 KGHSH and CDR2 LQKENI. The CDR3 has 18 residues. CDR3 nucleotide sequence: TGTGCCAGCTCACCCCCGATTGGGCAGGGGGCCGGTAATTCACCCCTCCACTTT. Translation gives CASSPPIGQGAGNSPLHF.

The rearrangement joins TRBV18 to TRBJ2-2; TRBD2 agrees at 8 bases. This CDR3 region has 16 residues. Germline-derived CDR1 and CDR2 are KGHSH and LQKENI. V lost 1 base to trimming and J lost 4 bases; unmatched junction nucleotides: 5. The CDR3 is CASSPQNRGGTGELFF. For the CDR3, the DNA is TGTGCCAGCTCACCACAGAACCGGGGGGGCACCGGGGAGCTGTTTTTT. The full variable domain, its missing parts supplied by reference TRBV18 and TRBJ2-2, is NAGVMQNPRHLVRRRGQEARLRCSPMKGHSHVYWYRQLPEEGLKFMVYLQKENIIDESGMPKERFSAEFPKEGPSILRIQQVVRGDSAAYFCASSPQNRGGTGELFFGEGSRLTVL.

This chain links TRBV19 with TRBJ1-2, with no clear D. The CDR3 totals 11 residues. Deletions cut 4 bases from V and 4 bases from J, with 4 bases between. Germline-derived CDR1 and CDR2 are LNHDA and SQIVND (reference sequence). DNA for the CDR3: TGTGCCAGTAGTAACAGCTATGGCTACACCTTC. Protein: CASSNSYGYTF. The full variable domain, its missing parts supplied by reference TRBV19 and TRBJ1-2, is DGGITQSPKYLFRKEGQNVTLSCEQNLNHDAMYWYRQDPGQGLRLIYYSQIVNDFQKGDIAEGYSVSREKKESFPLTVTSAQKNPTAFYLCASSNSYGYTFGSGTRLTVV.

J is TRBJ1-1 and V is TRBV5-6, with a possible D match to TRBD1 (6 bases). V lost 4 bases to trimming and J lost 1 base, with 17 bases between them. The CDR3 consists of 16 residues. Germline CDR1 reads SGHDT; CDR2 reads YYEEEE. CDR3 sequence reads: CASSLLGANKNTEAFF. The CDR3 region has the DNA TGTGCCAGCAGCCTACTGGGGGCAAATAAGAACACTGAAGCTTTCTTT.

The V and J genes are TRBV28 and TRBJ2-7; 7 positions agree with TRBD1. Per the germline V gene, CDR1 is MDHEN and CDR2 is SYDVKM. After removal of 5 bases from V and 7 bases from J, the junction contained 2 bases not matched to a gene. The CDR3 runs to 11 residues. This chain's CDR3 is CASSNRGEQYF. In DNA form, the CDR3 reads TGTGCCAGCAGTAACAGGGGAGAGCAGTACTTC. Together with reference TRBV28 and TRBJ2-7, the CDR3 gives the full variable domain: DVKVTQSSRYLVKRTGEKVFLECVQDMDHENMFWYRQDPGLGLRLIYFSYDVKMKEKGDIPEGYSVSREKKERFSLILESASTNQTSMYLCASSNRGEQYFGPGTRLTVT.

The genes are TRBV11-2 and TRBJ2-7; 7 nucleotides match TRBD1. The V and J ends lost 5 bases and 0 bases, in that order; junction bases with no gene match: 4. Germline V gives CDR1 SGHAT, CDR2 FQNNGV. The CDR3 consists of 14 residues. Here the CDR3 reads CASSLTGNSYEQYF. The CDR3 DNA reads TGTGCCAGCAGCCTGACAGGGAACTCCTACGAGCAGTACTTC.

The chain recombines TRBV25-1 with TRBJ1-5, with 9 bases matching TRBD1. Germline CDR1 is MGHDK and CDR2 is SYGVNS. The CDR3 has 15 amino acids. V lost 7 bases, J lost 2 bases, and 6 bases stayed unmatched. The CDR3 DNA follows: TGTGCCAGCACAAAGGGGGACAGGGGCAATCAGCCCCAGCATTTT. This gives the protein CASTKGDRGNQPQHF.

V gene TRBV27 combines with J gene TRBJ1-1; weak D call: TRBD1 (5 bases). V lost 4 bases to trimming and J lost 11 bases, with 14 bases between them. The CDR3 is 12 residues long. From germline, CDR1 is MNHEY and CDR2 SMNVEV (reference sequence). Written as DNA, the CDR3 is TGTGCCAGCAGTTCAGGGTTCACGAGGGCTTTCTTT. Amino acids: CASSSGFTRAFF.

The CDR3 nucleotides are TGTGCCAGCAGTATTGGAGGGACTGAAGCTTTCTTT. This codes for CASSIGGTEAFF. The chain uses TRBV12-3 or TRBV12-4 and TRBJ1-1; D uncertain. The V and J ends lost 5 bases and 5 bases respectively, with 9 bases between them. The CDR3 has 12 residues.

V gene TRBV18 combines with J gene TRBJ2-6; D perhaps matches TRBD1 (6 bases). V was cut by 2 bases and J by 2 bases, with 7 bases left in between. Germline loops: CDR1 KGHSH, CDR2 LQKENI. The CDR3 covers 15 residues. CDR3 region: CASSPGGAGANVLTF. DNA of the CDR3: TGTGCCAGCTCACCAGGGGGCGCTGGGGCCAACGTCCTGACTTTC.